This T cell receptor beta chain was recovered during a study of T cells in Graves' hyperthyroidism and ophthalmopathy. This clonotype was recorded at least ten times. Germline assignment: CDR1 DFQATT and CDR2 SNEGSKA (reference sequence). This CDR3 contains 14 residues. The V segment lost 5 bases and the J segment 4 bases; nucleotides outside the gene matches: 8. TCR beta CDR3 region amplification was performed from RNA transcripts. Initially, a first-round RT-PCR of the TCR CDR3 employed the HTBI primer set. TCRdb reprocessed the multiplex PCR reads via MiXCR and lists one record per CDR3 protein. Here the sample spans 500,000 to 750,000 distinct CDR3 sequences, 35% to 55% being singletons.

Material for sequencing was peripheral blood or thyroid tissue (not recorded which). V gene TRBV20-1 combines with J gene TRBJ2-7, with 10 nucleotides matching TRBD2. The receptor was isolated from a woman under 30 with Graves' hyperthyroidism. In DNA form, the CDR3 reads TGCAGTGCTCCTCTAGCGGGAGCGAGTTACGAGCAGTACTTC. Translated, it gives CSAPLAGASYEQYF.